Presented here are 17 T cell receptor beta chains from one specimen sequenced in a study of human T cells and chemical hapten exposure. Time point described: patch test 1, 2 weeks after DPC sensitization. Treatment meaning: therapeutic diphenylcyclopropenone sensitization with weekly scalp DPC. Total RNA was extracted from unfractionated whole blood. MiXCR, applied by TCRdb to the RACE reads, yields one record per CDR3 protein. The repertoire includes approximately 52,000 distinct CDR3 sequences, 8% to 13% of them detected once, and approximately 2% sits in the top ten. The specimen was whole blood, collected in connection with sensitization to the hapten diphenylcyclopropenone (DPC). The source of these receptors is a woman aged 35 to 49 with alopecia areata. Some clones in this sample may be carry-over from other donors' samples.

The rearrangement links TRBV5-1 to TRBJ1-2, with unresolved D. The V end lost 0 bases, the J end lost 2 bases, and 5 bases lay between the germline ends. The length of the CDR3 is 13 residues. The germline CDR1 and CDR2 sequences are SGHRS and YFSETQ. The CDR3 DNA follows: TGCGCCAGCAGCTTGGACATCAACTATGGCTACACCTTC. Amino acids: CASSLDINYGYTF.

At least ten counts were recorded for this clonotype. V and J are TRBV7-3 and TRBJ2-1, with no clear D. CDR1 is SGHTA and CDR2 is FQGTGA in the germline V gene. The ends were cut back, 6 bases at V and 12 bases at J, with 15 bases in the middle. The CDR3 is 12 residues long. In nucleotides, the CDR3 is TGTGCCAGCAGGTCCACCGGCACCGCGCAGTTCTTC. This translates into CASRSTGTAQFF.

This clonotype has more than one count but fewer than ten. The chain couples TRBV3-1 to TRBJ2-7, with 7 bases that match TRBD1. This CDR3 has 14 amino acids. V shed 0 bases and J 2 bases; nucleotides not matched to a gene: 1. Germline V gene sequence: CDR1 LGHDT, CDR2 YNNKEL (reference sequence). CDR3 in DNA: TGTGCCAGCAGCCAAGAAGGACAGGCCTACGAGCAGTACTTC. This codes for CASSQEGQAYEQYF.

This clonotype was detected ten times or more. V gene TRBV2 combines with J gene TRBJ1-2; 10 bases align to TRBD1. Losses at the gene ends were 7 bases for V and 3 bases for J; bases not matched to a gene: 5. Germline values: CDR1 SNHLY, CDR2 FYNNEI. The CDR3 runs to 14 residues. In DNA form, the CDR3 reads TGTGCCAGCAACCGACAGGGGGCTGACTATGGCTACACCTTC. Translated: CASNRQGADYGYTF.

This clonotype was detected ten times or more. The V call is TRBV5-1, the J call TRBJ2-1; 10 bases map to TRBD2. Trimming at V came to 0 bases and at J to 0 bases, leaving 3 bases not matched to a gene. Germline V lookup: CDR1 SGHRS, CDR2 YFSETQ. This CDR3 comprises 17 residues. This chain's CDR3 is CASSLEASGSSYNEQFF. The CDR3 nucleotides are TGCGCCAGCAGCTTGGAGGCTAGCGGGAGCTCCTACAATGAGCAGTTCTTC.

CDR3 protein: CASSPPPDNEQFF. CDR3 sequence (DNA): TGTGCCAGCAGCCCCCCCCCCGACAATGAGCAGTTCTTC. The chain uses TRBV7-9 and TRBJ2-1; no definite D call. The V end was cut by 5 bases, the J end by 5 bases, with 10 bases between. The CDR3 is 13 residues long. Germline V CDR1 and CDR2: SEHNR, FQNEAQ (reference sequence).

Turning to this clonotype: At one end, the junction sequence differs from germline, possibly due to a read error. The J gene is TRBJ2-2, the V gene TRBV19, with D unclear. Germline V CDR1 and CDR2: LNHDA, SQIVND (reference sequence). The CDR3 length is 14 residues. The CDR3 DNA reads TGTGTCAGTAGTTCCCAGGCGAACACCGGGGAGCTGTTTTTT. Residues: CVSSSQANTGELFF.

This clonotype qualifies as medium-sized. V is TRBV29-1 and J is TRBJ2-2; D possibly corresponds to TRBD1 (5 bases). The germline gives CDR1 SQVTM, CDR2 ANQGSEA. This CDR3 has 12 amino acids. V dropped 5 bases and J dropped 4 bases, with 8 bases sitting between them. The DNA of the CDR3 is TGCAGCGTTAGTGGGGCCACCGGGGAGCTGTTTTTT. Amino acids: CSVSGATGELFF.

This clonotype was found many times. The J gene is TRBJ1-1, the V gene TRBV10-2, with D unclear. CDR1 WSHSY and CDR2 SAAADI come from the germline V gene. This CDR3 contains 15 residues. The V end was cut by 2 bases, the J end by 3 bases, with 13 bases between. The CDR3 is CASSEIPRFHTEAFF. CDR3 bases: TGCGCCAGCAGTGAGATTCCCAGGTTCCACACTGAAGCTTTCTTT.

This clonotype has only a few counts. J is TRBJ1-1 and V is TRBV6-1; no firm D call. Germline V gene sequence: CDR1 MNHNS, CDR2 SASEGT. Trimming stripped 2 bases from V and 9 bases from J, with 7 bases between. The CDR3 spans 11 residues. The CDR3: CASSETEKAFF. Written as DNA, the CDR3 is TGTGCCAGCAGTGAAACTGAGAAAGCTTTCTTT.

This clonotype was seen ten or more times. V usage is TRBV7-9 and J usage is TRBJ2-7; unclear D gene. The germline V gene encodes CDR1 SEHNR and CDR2 FQNEAQ (reference sequence). The CDR3 totals 14 residues. The ends were cut back, 4 bases at V and 5 bases at J, with 15 bases in the middle. CDR3 region: CASSSGSLGNEQYF. The CDR3 region has the DNA TGTGCCAGCAGCTCTGGATCGTTGGGTAACGAGCAGTACTTC.

This clonotype has ten or more counts. V gene TRBV19 combines with J gene TRBJ2-4; D possibly corresponds to TRBD1 (6 bases). V dropped 5 bases and J dropped 1 base, with 12 bases sitting between them. CDR1 is LNHDA and CDR2 is SQIVND in the germline V gene (reference sequence). This CDR3 contains 15 residues. The CDR3 is CASSPQGSAKNIQYF. The CDR3 DNA sequence: TGTGCCAGTAGTCCGCAGGGGTCGGCCAAAAACATTCAGTACTTC.

In this sample, this clonotype turned up a few times. The rearrangement uses TRBV7-9 and TRBJ2-1; no firm D call. V was trimmed by 1 base and J by 6 bases, leaving 7 bases between them. The CDR3 is 13 amino acids. Germline V lookup: CDR1 SEHNR, CDR2 FQNEAQ (reference sequence). The CDR3 is CASSLGTPNEQFF. The CDR3 DNA sequence: TGTGCCAGCAGCTTAGGGACCCCCAATGAGCAGTTCTTC.

This chain uses TRBV4-1 with TRBJ2-2; 11 bases fit TRBD2. V was pared by 1 base and J by 5 bases, with 9 bases of the junction left unmatched. CDR3 length: 18 amino acids. CDR1 and CDR2 (germline): MGHRA, YSYEKL. The CDR3 DNA reads as TGCGCCAGCAGCCAAGTGTCCCTAGCGGGAGGAGGGACCGGGGAGCTGTTTTTT. It specifies CASSQVSLAGGGTGELFF.

The chain has TRBV7-9 and TRBJ2-1; D unresolved. Germline V gene data show CDR1 as SEHNR and CDR2 as FQNEAQ (reference sequence). The CDR3 runs 12 residues. V lost 5 bases, J lost 5 bases, and 7 bases lay in between. The CDR3 DNA reads TGTGCCAGCAGCCGAGGCCACAATGAGCAGTTCTTC. Amino acid sequence: CASSRGHNEQFF.

Ten or more counts support this clonotype. The chain carries TRBV6-5 and TRBJ1-1; perhaps TRBD1 as D (5 bases). The CDR3 spans 14 residues. The germline gives CDR1 MNHEY, CDR2 SVGAGI. Trimming removed 5 bases from V and 1 base from J, with 11 bases in between. The CDR3 region is CASSPGGSNTEAFF. For the CDR3, the DNA is TGTGCCAGCAGTCCTGGGGGATCGAACACTGAAGCTTTCTTT.

The chain couples TRBV29-1 to TRBJ1-2; D not resolved. This CDR3 is built from 12 residues. Germline values: CDR1 SQVTM, CDR2 ANQGSEA. The V gene lost 8 bases and the J gene lost 3 bases, with 13 bases spanning the gap. CDR3 DNA: TGCAGCACTGTAATAACGGACTATGGCTACACCTTC. Amino acid sequence: CSTVITDYGYTF.